The next 8 T cell receptor beta chains were all read from a single sample in a study of T cell repertoires in cytomegalovirus infection. TCRdb passed the reads through MiXCR, listing each CDR3 protein once. Found here are more than 500,000 distinct CDR3 sequences, approximately 15% of them singletons; the top ten hold approximately 24%. The sample comprised CD8+ T cells from PBMCs. The receptors here all came from a human donor in good health (CMV status not recorded). Some clones in this sample may be carry-over from other donors' samples.

A word on this clonotype: This clone may be a read error of a much larger clone one base away. CDR3 DNA sequence: TGTGCCAGCAGATCCCGGGCCAACACAGATACGCAGTATTTT. Amino acids: CASRSRANTDTQYF. V and J are TRBV11-1 and TRBJ2-3; the D is unclear. The CDR3 consists of 14 residues. Trimming removed 6 bases at V and 2 bases at J, with 12 bases between. Germline assignment: CDR1 SGHAT and CDR2 FQDESV (reference sequence).

At least ten counts were recorded for this clonotype. This chain uses TRBV29-1 with TRBJ2-3, with TRBD2 as a possible D gene (6 bases). Germline values: CDR1 SQVTM, CDR2 ANQGSEA. The CDR3 loop spans 15 amino acids. Trimming cost V 3 bases and J 0 bases, with 13 bases left between them. The CDR3 nucleotides are TGCAGCGTTGAGTTCAGCGGGCGTAGCACAGATACGCAGTATTTT. This translates into CSVEFSGRSTDTQYF.

The rearrangement joins TRBV2 to TRBJ2-7; TRBD2 is a possible D gene (5 bases). The CDR3 runs to 15 residues. The germline gives CDR1 SNHLY, CDR2 FYNNEI. Trimming shortened V by 5 bases and J by 4 bases, and 18 bases separated the two germline ends. The CDR3 region is CASSRLSEEEYEQYF. CDR3 nucleotide sequence: TGTGCCAGCAGTAGGCTAAGCGAGGAGGAGTACGAGCAGTACTTC.

In this sample, this clonotype turned up a few times. This chain uses TRBV13 with TRBJ2-7, with 11 bases aligning to TRBD1. Germline V CDR1 and CDR2: PRHDT, FYEKMQ (reference sequence). The CDR3 is 15 residues long. J lost 3 bases, V lost 3 bases, and 4 bases had no gene match. The CDR3 coding sequence is TGTGCCAGCAGCTTGGCGGACAGGGGGCTCTACGAGCAGTACTTC. It is translated as CASSLADRGLYEQYF.

This clonotype was detected ten times or more. The chain carries TRBV5-6 and TRBJ2-1; D remains unclear. The CDR3 consists of 16 residues. Germline V gene sequence: CDR1 SGHDT, CDR2 YYEEEE. V lost 0 bases to trimming and J lost 0 bases, with 10 bases between them. CDR3 protein: CASSLVYKSSYNEQFF. DNA for the CDR3: TGTGCCAGCAGCTTGGTGTACAAGAGCTCCTACAATGAGCAGTTCTTC.

The chain joins TRBV23-1 to TRBJ1-5; weak D call: TRBD1 (5 bases). TRBV23-1 counts as an open reading frame of uncertain function. Trimming removed 3 bases at V and 7 bases at J, with 13 bases between. The CDR3 totals 14 residues. CDR3 protein: CASSHRGGDQPQHF. CDR3 nucleotides: TGCGCCAGCAGTCATAGAGGCGGGGACCAGCCCCAGCATTTT.

This clonotype was counted between two and nine times. This chain uses TRBV27 with TRBJ2-1; D is unresolved. CDR1 is MNHEY, CDR2 SMNVEV, per germline (reference sequence). V was pared by 3 bases and J by 9 bases, with 6 bases between. CDR3 length: 11 amino acids. The CDR3: CASSLFSEQFF. CDR3 in DNA: TGTGCCAGCAGTTTGTTCAGTGAGCAGTTCTTC.

This chain links TRBV4-1 with TRBJ1-1; TRBD1 might be the D (5 bases). The CDR3 contains 15 residues. The germline CDR1 and CDR2 sequences are MGHRA and YSYEKL. Trimming took off 4 bases at V and 4 bases at J, with 16 bases between the two ends. This CDR3 is CASSPSGGGSTEAFF. The CDR3 DNA reads TGCGCCAGCAGCCCCTCGGGGGGTGGAAGCACTGAAGCTTTCTTT.